The sequence of this TCR beta chain was determined in a study of blood T cell repertoires in COVID-19. Study processing details: Estimation of nucleated cell counts was performed using reference gene primer amplification. Data came from immunoSEQ multiplex PCR; TCRdb stores just in-frame clones and leaves some out. V and J calls and clone size are those listed in that table; D and trimming were worked out from the DNA. The data show roughly 150,000 clones, roughly 88% seen once. Per the germline V gene, CDR1 is GTSNPN and CDR2 is SVGIG (reference sequence). The length of the CDR3 is 13 residues. V was pared by 2 bases and J by 6 bases, with 6 bases of the junction left unmatched.

The chain links TRBV30 to TRBJ1-1; 7 bases are shared with TRBD1. Sequenced sample: peripheral blood. The sequence was obtained from a woman aged 45-59 years in a cohort sampled during active or convalescent COVID-19. CDR3 DNA: TGTGCCTGGAGTAGGGACAGTCTTGCTGAAGCTTTCTTT. It is translated as CAWSRDSLAEAFF.